This entry features one TCR beta chain sequence. These data come from a study of blood T cells in healthy people across ages. V lost 4 bases and J lost 3; bases outside the gene matches: 6. Per germline, CDR1 SEHNR and CDR2 FQNEAQ (reference sequence). This CDR3 has 14 amino acids. Total RNA was isolated from each sample in quantities of at least 5 micrograms. It was with a sample-barcoded 5' primer and a J-beta primer mix that a second PCR of roughly 7 to 12 cycles was run. Every molecule of cDNA carried a tag from a template-switch adaptor with 12 random nucleotides. Via MiXCR, TCRdb re-called the 5' RACE reads, giving one row per CDR3 protein. The sample carries around 500,000 distinct CDR3 sequences, approximately 26% recorded once. These same records also appear under a second study, on T cells of mothers and their children. This second study notes: Per mother, over 8.5 million TCR beta CDR3 reads were obtained; per child, about 3 million. The data showed no persistent microchimeric T cell clones.

The receptor comes from a boy aged 2 to 9 in good health. The V gene is TRBV7-9, the J gene TRBJ2-7; 7 bases are shared with TRBD1. Sequencing input: blood. The CDR3 DNA reads as TGTGCCAGCAGCTCGAACAGGGGCCACTACGAGCAGTACTTC. Translating gives CASSSNRGHYEQYF.